The clone carrying this TCR beta chain was counted only a few times. Its cognate antigen is unknown. Separate cDNA molecules each had unique molecular identifiers attached to them. One entry per CDR3 protein results from TCRdb running MiXCR on the 5' RACE reads. The data contain about 98,000 distinct CDR3 sequences, approximately 11% of them singletons. This entry belongs to a study of early T cells in non-severe SARS-CoV-2 infection. Study context: With bulk RNA from unsorted whole blood as input, sequencing yielded unpaired chains. Points from the study as a whole: Private and CD4 specificities were missed by VDJdb matching, skewed to anti-spike CD8.

Trimming at V came to 3 bases and at J to 8 bases, leaving 9 bases not matched to a gene. The CDR3 has 15 residues. Germline V gene lookup returns CDR1 WSHSY and CDR2 SAAADI. Sequencing was performed on whole blood. This TCR was sampled from an adult who was a healthcare worker with PCR-confirmed SARS-CoV-2 infection or an uninfected control (not recorded which). The J gene is TRBJ1-4, the V gene TRBV10-2; 7 bases agree with TRBD1. The CDR3 DNA sequence: TGCGCCAGCAGTGAAAGAACAGGGGAGGGGGAAAAACTGTTTTTT. Encoded protein: CASSERTGEGEKLFF.